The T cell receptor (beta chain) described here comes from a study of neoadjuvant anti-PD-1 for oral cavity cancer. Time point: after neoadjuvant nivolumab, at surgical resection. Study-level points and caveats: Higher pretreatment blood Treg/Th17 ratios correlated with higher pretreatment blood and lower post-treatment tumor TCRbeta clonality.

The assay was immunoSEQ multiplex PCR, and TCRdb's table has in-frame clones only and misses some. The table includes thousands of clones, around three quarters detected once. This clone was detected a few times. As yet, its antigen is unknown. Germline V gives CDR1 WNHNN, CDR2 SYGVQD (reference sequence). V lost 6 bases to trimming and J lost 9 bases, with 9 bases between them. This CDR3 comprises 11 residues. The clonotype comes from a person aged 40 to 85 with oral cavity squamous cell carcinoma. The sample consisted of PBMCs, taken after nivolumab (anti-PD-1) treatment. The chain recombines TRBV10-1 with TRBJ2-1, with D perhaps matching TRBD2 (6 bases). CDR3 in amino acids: CASRTSIEQFF. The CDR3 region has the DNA TGCGCCAGCAGAACTAGCATTGAGCAGTTCTTC.